A single TCR beta chain is shown here with its context. In this sample, this clonotype turned up a few times. What antigen it recognizes has not been identified. No much larger clonotype is one base removed from it; base qualities were not supplied. These data come from a study of CD8 T cells in ankylosing spondylitis (dated by TCRdb to 2015 to 2018). Regarding the research as a whole: The study profiled T cell receptor beta repertoires in healthy donors and ankylosing spondylitis patients to find disease-linked TCR variants. Peripheral blood samples were taken, and synovial fluid was additionally collected from ankylosing spondylitis patients. The full study cohort comprised about 25 ankylosing spondylitis patients and roughly 100 healthy donors.

The germline V gene encodes CDR1 LGHNA and CDR2 YSLEER. V is pruned by 4 bases and J by 2 bases, leaving 8 bases of the junction without a gene match. Measured from the cysteine to the phenylalanine, the CDR3 is 16 residues long. CDR3 DNA is the only sequence kept; it has 48 bases, read in frame from the first base. Summary of the overall study and its limitations: Blood from ankylosing spondylitis patients appeared to be characterized by a TCR beta motif made up of several highly homologous amino acid variants. The disease-linked clones were reported to be significantly enriched in matched synovial fluid samples from ankylosing spondylitis patients. Some TCR beta motif variants had previously been reported in synovial fluid and blood of reactive arthritis patients, which suggested common disease-initiation mechanisms. A CD8+ phenotype was shown by the disease-linked clones, which were found at relatively low frequencies in peripheral blood.

The instrument given in TCRdb is Illumina HiSeq 2500. Quantitative 5'-RACE with molecular barcodes was the method used to prepare the TCR beta libraries. Per the authors' processing: A new computational method based on a probabilistic model of VDJ rearrangement was used to identify disease-linked TCR variants. TCRdb passed the public sequencing reads through fastp at Q25 and MiXCR, retaining productive beta sequences. Rows are unified per CDR3 protein, each entry keeping the most common DNA and genes. None of the V and J calls come from the authors' own analysis; TCRdb made them. The sample table holds a few hundred thousand distinct CDR3 sequences, of which 6.5% to 10% were seen once. The ten largest clones take up about 15% of the sample.

This receptor was identified in a male donor with ankylosing spondylitis. This sequence uses TRBV4-3 and TRBJ2-1; the junction holds 7 bases that match TRBD2. The sample taken for sequencing was blood, either unsorted or a sorted T cell fraction (not recorded which). The sequence in DNA is TGCGCCAGCAGCCGATACCTAGCGGTTACCTACAATGAGCAGTTCTTC. Its translation reads: CASSRYLAVTYNEQFF.